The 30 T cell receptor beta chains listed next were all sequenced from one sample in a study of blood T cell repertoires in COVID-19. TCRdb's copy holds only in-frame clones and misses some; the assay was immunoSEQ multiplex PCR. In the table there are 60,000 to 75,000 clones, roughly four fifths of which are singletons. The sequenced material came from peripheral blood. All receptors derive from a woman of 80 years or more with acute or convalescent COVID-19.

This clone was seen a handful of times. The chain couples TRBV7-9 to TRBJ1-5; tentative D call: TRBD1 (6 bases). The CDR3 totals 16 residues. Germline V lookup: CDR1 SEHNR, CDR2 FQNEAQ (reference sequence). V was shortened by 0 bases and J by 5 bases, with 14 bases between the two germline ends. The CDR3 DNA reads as TGTGCCAGCAGCTTAGCGCTGGCGGGGGCTCATCAGCCCCAGCATTTT. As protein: CASSLALAGAHQPQHF.

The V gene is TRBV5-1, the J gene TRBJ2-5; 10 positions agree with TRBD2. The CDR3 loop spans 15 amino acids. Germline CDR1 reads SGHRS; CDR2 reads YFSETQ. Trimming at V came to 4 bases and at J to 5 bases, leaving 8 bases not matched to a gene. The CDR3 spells CASSNLAGVSETQYF. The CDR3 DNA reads TGCGCCAGCAGCAATCTAGCGGGGGTATCGGAGACCCAGTACTTC.

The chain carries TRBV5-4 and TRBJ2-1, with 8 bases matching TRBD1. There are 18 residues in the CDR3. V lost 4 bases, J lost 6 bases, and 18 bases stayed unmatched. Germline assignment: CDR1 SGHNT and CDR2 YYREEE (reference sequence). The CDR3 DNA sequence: TGTGCCAGCAGCCCGGCGGGACAGGTTGATCTAGCTATCAATGAGCAGTTCTTC. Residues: CASSPAGQVDLAINEQFF.

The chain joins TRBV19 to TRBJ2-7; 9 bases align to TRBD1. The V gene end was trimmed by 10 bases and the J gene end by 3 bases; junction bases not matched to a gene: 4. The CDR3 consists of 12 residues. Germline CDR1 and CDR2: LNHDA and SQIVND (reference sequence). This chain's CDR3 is CATGTGIYEQYF. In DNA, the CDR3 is TGTGCCACAGGGACAGGGATCTACGAGCAGTACTTC. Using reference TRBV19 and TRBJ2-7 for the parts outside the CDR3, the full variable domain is DGGITQSPKYLFRKEGQNVTLSCEQNLNHDAMYWYRQDPGQGLRLIYYSQIVNDFQKGDIAEGYSVSREKKESFPLTVTSAQKNPTAFYLCATGTGIYEQYFGPGTRLTVT.

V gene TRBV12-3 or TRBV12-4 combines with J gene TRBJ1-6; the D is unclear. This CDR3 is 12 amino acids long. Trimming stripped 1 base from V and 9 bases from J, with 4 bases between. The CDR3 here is CASSLGVSPLHF. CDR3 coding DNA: TGTGCCAGCAGTTTAGGAGTTTCACCCCTCCACTTT.

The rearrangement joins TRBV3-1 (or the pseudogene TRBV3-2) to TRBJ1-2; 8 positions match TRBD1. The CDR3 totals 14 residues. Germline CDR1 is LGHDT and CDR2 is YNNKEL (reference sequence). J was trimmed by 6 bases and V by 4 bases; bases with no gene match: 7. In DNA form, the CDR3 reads TGTGCCAGCAGCCTACAGGGGGATGTTAATGGCTACACCTTC. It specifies CASSLQGDVNGYTF.

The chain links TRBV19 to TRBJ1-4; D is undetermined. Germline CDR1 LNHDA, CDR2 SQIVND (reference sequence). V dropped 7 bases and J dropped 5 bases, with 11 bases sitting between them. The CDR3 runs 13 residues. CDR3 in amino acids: CASISGSNEKLFF. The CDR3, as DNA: TGTGCCAGTATTTCCGGGTCCAATGAAAAACTGTTTTTT.

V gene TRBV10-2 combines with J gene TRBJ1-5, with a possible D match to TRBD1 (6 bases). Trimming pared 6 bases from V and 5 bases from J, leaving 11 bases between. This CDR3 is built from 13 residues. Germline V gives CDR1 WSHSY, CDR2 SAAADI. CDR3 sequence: CASRQGKDQPQHF. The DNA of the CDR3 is TGCGCCAGCAGACAGGGTAAGGATCAGCCCCAGCATTTT.

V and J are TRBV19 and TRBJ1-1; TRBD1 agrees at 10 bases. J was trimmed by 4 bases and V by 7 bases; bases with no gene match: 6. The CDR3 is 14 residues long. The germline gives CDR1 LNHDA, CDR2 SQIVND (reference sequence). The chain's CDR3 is CASTPGQGITEAFF. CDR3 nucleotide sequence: TGTGCCAGTACCCCGGGACAGGGGATCACTGAAGCTTTCTTT.

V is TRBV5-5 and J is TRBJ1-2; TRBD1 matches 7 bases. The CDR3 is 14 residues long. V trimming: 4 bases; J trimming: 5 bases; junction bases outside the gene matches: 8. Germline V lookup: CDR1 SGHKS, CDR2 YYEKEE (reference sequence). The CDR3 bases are TGTGCCAGCAGCCCCGAACTGACAGGGTATGGCTACACCTTC. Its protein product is CASSPELTGYGYTF.

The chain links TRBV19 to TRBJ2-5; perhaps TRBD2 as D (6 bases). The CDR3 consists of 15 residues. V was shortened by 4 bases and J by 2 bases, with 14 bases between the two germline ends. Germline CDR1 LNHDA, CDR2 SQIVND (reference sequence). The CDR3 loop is CASSTPGAIQETQYF. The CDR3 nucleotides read TGTGCCAGTAGTACTCCGGGAGCTATTCAAGAGACCCAGTACTTC.

CDR3 coding DNA: TGTGCCAGTCGATCTAGCGCGTCTAGGGATACGCAGTATTTT. Translating it yields CASRSSASRDTQYF. V is TRBV6-1 and J is TRBJ2-3; possibly TRBD2 for D (6 bases). V was trimmed by 9 bases and J by 6 bases, leaving 19 bases between them. The CDR3 sequence is 14 residues long. Germline V gene data show CDR1 as MNHNS and CDR2 as SASEGT.

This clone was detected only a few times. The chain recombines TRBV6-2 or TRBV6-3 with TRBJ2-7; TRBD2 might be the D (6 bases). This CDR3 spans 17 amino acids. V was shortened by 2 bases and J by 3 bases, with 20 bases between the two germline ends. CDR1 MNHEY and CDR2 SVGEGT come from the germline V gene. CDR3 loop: CASSYLFGGTVGYEQYF. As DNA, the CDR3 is TGTGCCAGCAGTTACCTCTTCGGGGGTACGGTTGGCTACGAGCAGTACTTC.

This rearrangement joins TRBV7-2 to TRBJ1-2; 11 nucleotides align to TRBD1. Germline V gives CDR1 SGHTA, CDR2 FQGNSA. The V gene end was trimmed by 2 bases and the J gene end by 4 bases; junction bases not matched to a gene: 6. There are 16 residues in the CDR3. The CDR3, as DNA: TGTGCCAGCAGCTTATTCCCCGGGACAGGGGGCTATGGCTACACCTTC. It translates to CASSLFPGTGGYGYTF.

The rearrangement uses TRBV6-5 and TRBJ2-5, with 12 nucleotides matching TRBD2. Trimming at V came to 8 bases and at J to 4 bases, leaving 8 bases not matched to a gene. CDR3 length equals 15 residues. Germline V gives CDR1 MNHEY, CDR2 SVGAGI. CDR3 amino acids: CASLGLTSGGETQYF. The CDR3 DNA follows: TGTGCCAGCCTTGGCCTGACTAGCGGGGGAGAGACCCAGTACTTC.

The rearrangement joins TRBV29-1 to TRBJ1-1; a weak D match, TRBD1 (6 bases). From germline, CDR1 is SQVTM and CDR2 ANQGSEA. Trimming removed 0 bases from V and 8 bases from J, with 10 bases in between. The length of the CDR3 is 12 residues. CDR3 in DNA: TGCAGCGTTGAAGAAGGGGGAGACGAAGCTTTCTTT. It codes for CSVEEGGDEAFF.

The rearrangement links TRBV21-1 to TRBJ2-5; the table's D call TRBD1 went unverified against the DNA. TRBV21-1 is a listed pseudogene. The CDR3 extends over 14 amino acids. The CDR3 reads CAIDRDRDKETQYF. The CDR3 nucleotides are TGTGCCATCGACCGGGACAGGGATAAGGAGACCCAGTACTTC.

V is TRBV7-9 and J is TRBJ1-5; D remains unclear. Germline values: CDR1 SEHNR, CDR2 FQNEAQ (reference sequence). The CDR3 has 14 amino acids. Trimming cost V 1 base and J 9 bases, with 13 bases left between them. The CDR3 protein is CASSLGGDGRPQHF. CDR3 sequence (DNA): TGTGCCAGCAGCTTAGGTGGCGACGGGAGGCCCCAGCATTTT.

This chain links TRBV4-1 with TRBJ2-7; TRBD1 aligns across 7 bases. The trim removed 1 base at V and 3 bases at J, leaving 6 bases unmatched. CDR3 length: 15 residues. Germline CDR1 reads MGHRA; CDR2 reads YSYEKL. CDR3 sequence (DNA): TGCGCCAGCAGCCAAGGGACAGGTTCGGACTACGAGCAGTACTTC. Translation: CASSQGTGSDYEQYF.

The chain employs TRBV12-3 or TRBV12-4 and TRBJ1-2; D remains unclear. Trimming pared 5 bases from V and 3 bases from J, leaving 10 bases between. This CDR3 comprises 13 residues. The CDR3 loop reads CASSPGIHYGYTF. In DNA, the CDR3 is TGTGCCAGCAGTCCCGGGATCCACTATGGCTACACCTTC.

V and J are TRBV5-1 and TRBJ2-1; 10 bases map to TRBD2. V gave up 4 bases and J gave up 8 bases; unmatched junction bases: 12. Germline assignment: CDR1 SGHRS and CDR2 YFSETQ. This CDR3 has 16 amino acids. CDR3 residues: CASSPSSGGRGDEQFF. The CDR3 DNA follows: TGCGCCAGCAGCCCCTCTAGCGGGGGCCGGGGGGATGAGCAGTTCTTC. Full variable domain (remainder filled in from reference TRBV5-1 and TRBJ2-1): KAGVTQTPRYLIKTRGQQVTLSCSPISGHRSVSWYQQTPGQGLQFLFEYFSETQRNKGNFPGRFSGRQFSNSRSEMNVSTLELGDSALYLCASSPSSGGRGDEQFFGPGTRLTVL.

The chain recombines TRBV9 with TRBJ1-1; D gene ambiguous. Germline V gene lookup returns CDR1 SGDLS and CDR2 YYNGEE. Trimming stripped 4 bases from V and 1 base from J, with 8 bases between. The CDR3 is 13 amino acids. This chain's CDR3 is CASSTTANTEAFF. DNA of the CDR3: TGTGCCAGCAGCACCACAGCGAACACTGAAGCTTTCTTT.

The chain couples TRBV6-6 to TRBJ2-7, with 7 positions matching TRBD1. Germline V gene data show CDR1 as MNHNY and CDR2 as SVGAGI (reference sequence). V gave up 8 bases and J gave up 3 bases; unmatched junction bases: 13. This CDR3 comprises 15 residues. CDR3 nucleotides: TGTGCCAGCGACCAGTCAGGGGGACGGTTCTACGAGCAGTACTTC. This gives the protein CASDQSGGRFYEQYF.

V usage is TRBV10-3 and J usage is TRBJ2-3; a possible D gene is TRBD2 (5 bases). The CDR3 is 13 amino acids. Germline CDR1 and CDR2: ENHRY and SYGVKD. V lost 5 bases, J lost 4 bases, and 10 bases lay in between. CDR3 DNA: TGTGCCATCAGTCCTAACGGGGCAGATACGCAGTATTTT. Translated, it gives CAISPNGADTQYF.

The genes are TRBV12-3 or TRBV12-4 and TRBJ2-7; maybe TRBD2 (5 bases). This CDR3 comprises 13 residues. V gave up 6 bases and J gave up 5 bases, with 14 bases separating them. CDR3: CASSRRRYHEQYF. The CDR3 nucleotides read TGTGCCAGCAGCCGACGGAGGTACCACGAGCAGTACTTC.

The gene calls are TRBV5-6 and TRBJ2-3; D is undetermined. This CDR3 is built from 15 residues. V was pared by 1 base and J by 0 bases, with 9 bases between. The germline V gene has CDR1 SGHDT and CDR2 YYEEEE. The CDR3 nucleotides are TGTGCCAGCAGCTTGCACGGTGTAAGCACAGATACGCAGTATTTT. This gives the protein CASSLHGVSTDTQYF.

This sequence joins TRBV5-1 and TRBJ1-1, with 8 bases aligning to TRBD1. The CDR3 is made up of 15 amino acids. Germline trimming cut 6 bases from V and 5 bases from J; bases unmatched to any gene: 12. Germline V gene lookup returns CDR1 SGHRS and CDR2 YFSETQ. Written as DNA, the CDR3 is TGCGCCAGCAACCTCGGACAGGGCTACAATACTGAAGCTTTCTTT. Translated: CASNLGQGYNTEAFF. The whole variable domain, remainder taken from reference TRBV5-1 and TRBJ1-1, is KAGVTQTPRYLIKTRGQQVTLSCSPISGHRSVSWYQQTPGQGLQFLFEYFSETQRNKGNFPGRFSGRQFSNSRSEMNVSTLELGDSALYLCASNLGQGYNTEAFFGQGTRLTVV.

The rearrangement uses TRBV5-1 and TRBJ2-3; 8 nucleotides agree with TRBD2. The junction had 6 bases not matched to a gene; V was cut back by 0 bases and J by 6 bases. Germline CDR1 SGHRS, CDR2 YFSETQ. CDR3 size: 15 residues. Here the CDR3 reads CASSLVVGGADTQYF. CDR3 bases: TGCGCCAGCAGCTTGGTGGTCGGGGGGGCTGATACGCAGTATTTT.

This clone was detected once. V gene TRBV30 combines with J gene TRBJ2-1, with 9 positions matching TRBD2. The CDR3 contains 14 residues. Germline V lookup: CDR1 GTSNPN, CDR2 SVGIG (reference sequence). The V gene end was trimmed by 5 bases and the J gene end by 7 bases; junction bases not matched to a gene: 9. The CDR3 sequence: CAWSPGLAGNEQFF. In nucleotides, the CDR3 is TGTGCCTGGTCTCCGGGACTAGCTGGGAATGAGCAGTTCTTC.

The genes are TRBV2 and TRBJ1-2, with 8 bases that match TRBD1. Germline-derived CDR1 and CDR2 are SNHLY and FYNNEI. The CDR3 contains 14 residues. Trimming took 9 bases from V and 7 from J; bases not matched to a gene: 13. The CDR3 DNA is TGTGCCAGTACTTATCGACGGGACAGGACTGGCTACACCTTC. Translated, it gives CASTYRRDRTGYTF.